This entry lists 20 T cell receptor beta chains sequenced from one sample in a study of T-cell reconstitution after alpha-beta-depleted transplantation in children. The library targeted TCRbeta and was prepared with unique molecular identifiers. TCRdb reprocessed the PCR reads via MiXCR and lists one record per CDR3 protein. Of over 550,000 distinct CDR3 sequences listed, about 10% are singletons. Sample: PBMCs from the stem cell graft donor, taken from the stem cell graft. Source of these receptors: a human donor who donated a stem cell graft to a child with acute myeloid leukemia.

The chain combines TRBV12-3 or TRBV12-4 with TRBJ2-2; TRBD2 aligns across 15 bases. The V and J ends lost 6 bases and 4 bases, in that order; junction bases with no gene match: 9. CDR3 size: 18 residues. Here the CDR3 reads CASRTGTSGRPSTGELFF. For the CDR3, the DNA is TGTGCCAGCAGGACCGGGACTAGCGGGAGGCCGAGCACCGGGGAGCTGTTTTTT.

This clonotype was picked up many times. The V call is TRBV12-3 or TRBV12-4, the J call TRBJ2-7; D remains ambiguous. Deletions cut 3 bases from V and 6 bases from J, with 6 bases between. This CDR3 has 11 residues. This CDR3 reads CASSFGGEQYF. Written as DNA, the CDR3 is TGTGCCAGCAGTTTCGGTGGCGAGCAGTACTTC.

The gene calls are TRBV5-1 and TRBJ1-1, with a tentative D call TRBD1 (6 bases). CDR1 is SGHRS, CDR2 YFSETQ, per germline. V was shortened by 0 bases and J by 2 bases, with 14 bases between the two germline ends. This CDR3 is built from 16 residues. In DNA form, the CDR3 reads TGCGCCAGCAGCTTGGCGACAGGAAAGCCTAACACTGAAGCTTTCTTT. Amino acid sequence: CASSLATGKPNTEAFF.

The chain joins TRBV6-2 or TRBV6-3 to TRBJ2-4; either TRBD1 or TRBD2 may fit D (6 bases each). CDR1 and CDR2 (germline): MNHEY, SVGEGT. Trimming shortened V by 8 bases and J by 3 bases, and 14 bases separated the two germline ends. The CDR3 extends over 14 amino acids. The CDR3 sequence is CASRKGGGKNIQYF. CDR3 bases: TGTGCCAGCCGGAAGGGGGGTGGCAAAAACATTCAGTACTTC.

This clonotype has only a few counts. This chain uses TRBV7-8 with TRBJ2-7; 7 bases agree with TRBD2. CDR3 length: 17 amino acids. CDR1 and CDR2 (germline): SGHVS, FQNEAQ. J was trimmed by 2 bases and V by 1 base; bases with no gene match: 11. The CDR3 sequence: CASSLDALADLTYEQYF. The CDR3 region has the DNA TGTGCCAGCAGCTTAGATGCGCTAGCGGACTTGACCTACGAGCAGTACTTC.

The chain links TRBV20-1 to TRBJ2-3; 9 bases align to TRBD2. Germline V CDR1 and CDR2: DFQATT, SNEGSKA (reference sequence). The CDR3 has 15 amino acids. After removal of 5 bases from V and 4 bases from J, the junction contained 10 bases not matched to a gene. This CDR3 is CSAPRLADVPDTQYF. The CDR3 region has the DNA TGCAGTGCTCCAAGACTAGCGGACGTCCCAGATACGCAGTATTTT.

In this sample, this clonotype turned up many times. The chain couples TRBV20-1 to TRBJ2-1; TRBD2 matches at 7 bases. V trimming: 0 bases; J trimming: 8 bases; junction bases outside the gene matches: 16. The V gene's germline CDR1 is DFQATT and CDR2 SNEGSKA (reference sequence). The CDR3 spans 17 residues. The CDR3 loop reads CSARDRGVAWDGDEQFF. DNA for the CDR3: TGCAGTGCTAGAGATCGGGGGGTAGCCTGGGACGGGGATGAGCAGTTCTTC.

The CDR3 is CASSQSQTGTRTGELFF. In nucleotides, the CDR3 is TGTGCCAGCAGCCAATCTCAGACAGGGACGAGAACCGGGGAGCTGTTTTTT. This rearrangement joins TRBV3-1 to TRBJ2-2, with TRBD1 identical over 7 bases. The germline CDR1 and CDR2 sequences are LGHDT and YNNKEL (reference sequence). The CDR3 spans 17 residues. V lost 2 bases to trimming and J lost 5 bases; unmatched junction nucleotides: 11.

The J gene is TRBJ2-5, the V gene TRBV6-5; D is undetermined. CDR3 length: 16 residues. Germline CDR1 reads MNHEY; CDR2 reads SVGAGI. V was clipped by 0 bases and J by 4 bases, with 15 bases between them. For the CDR3, the DNA is TGTGCCAGCAGTTACTCAGGGCCCCCGGCTACAGAGACCCAGTACTTC. It specifies CASSYSGPPATETQYF.

The chain joins TRBV20-1 to TRBJ2-2, with TRBD2 matching 9 bases. The germline gives CDR1 DFQATT, CDR2 SNEGSKA (reference sequence). The trim removed 1 base at V and 5 bases at J, leaving 5 bases unmatched. The CDR3 contains 15 residues. The CDR3 spells CSARAAGGRTGELFF. CDR3 in DNA: TGCAGTGCTAGAGCCGCGGGAGGGAGGACCGGGGAGCTGTTTTTT.

This clonotype was counted only a few times. The V gene is TRBV7-2, the J gene TRBJ2-3, with TRBD2 matching 13 bases. Looked up from germline, CDR1 is SGHTA and CDR2 is FQGNSA. V gave up 3 bases and J gave up 5 bases; unmatched junction bases: 5. The CDR3 is 16 residues long. Written as DNA, the CDR3 is TGTGCCAGCAGCTTGGGACTAGCGGGAAGGGGAGATACGCAGTATTTT. This sequence encodes CASSLGLAGRGDTQYF.

The chain links TRBV20-1 to TRBJ2-7, with TRBD1 as a possible D gene (5 bases). Germline V lookup: CDR1 DFQATT, CDR2 SNEGSKA (reference sequence). The CDR3 consists of 13 residues. V lost 0 bases and J lost 7, with 13 bases in between. CDR3 sequence: CSAREDTNLEQYF. CDR3 coding DNA: TGCAGTGCTAGAGAGGACACGAACTTAGAGCAGTACTTC.

This clonotype turned up a few times. In DNA, the CDR3 is TGTGCCATCAGTGTTTTACAGGGGCCTGGGGCCAACGTCCTGACTTTC. Protein sequence: CAISVLQGPGANVLTF. The chain links TRBV10-3 to TRBJ2-6; TRBD1 matches at 7 bases. CDR1 ENHRY and CDR2 SYGVKD come from the germline V gene. The V and J ends lost 4 bases and 2 bases, in that order; junction bases with no gene match: 5. This CDR3 region has 16 residues.

As to this clonotype: No conserved phenylalanine or tryptophan is present at the end of the CDR3, so a read error is the likely explanation. The chain has TRBV6-2 or TRBV6-3 and TRBJ2-2; D perhaps matches TRBD2 (6 bases). CDR1 and CDR2 (germline): MNHEY, SVGEGT. Trimming shortened V by 4 bases and J by 4 bases, and 13 bases separated the two germline ends. The CDR3 is 15 amino acids. The CDR3 protein is CASSSRDFPTGELFI. CDR3 DNA sequence: TGTGCCAGCAGTTCGCGGGACTTTCCCACCGGGGAGCTGTTTATT.

This clonotype showed up just a few times. The rearrangement uses TRBV7-6 and TRBJ1-3; no definite D call. CDR3 size: 17 residues. Germline lookup yields CDR1 SGHVS and CDR2 FNYEAQ. Trimming stripped 5 bases from V and 0 bases from J, with 17 bases between. For the CDR3, the DNA is TGTGCCAGCAGCACCCGGGGTCCATCGAGCTCTGGAAACACCATATATTTT. Translated, it gives CASSTRGPSSSGNTIYF. The variable domain in full, with the rest retrieved from reference TRBV7-6 and TRBJ1-3, is GAGVSQSPRYKVTKRGQDVALRCDPISGHVSLYWYRQALGQGPEFLTYFNYEAQQDKSGLPNDRFSAERPEGSISTLTIQRTEQRDSAMYRCASSTRGPSSSGNTIYFGEGSWLTVV.

The V call is TRBV4-3, the J call TRBJ2-7; 7 bases are shared with TRBD2. The CDR3 totals 15 residues. V was clipped by 0 bases and J by 4 bases; unmatched bases: 6. Per germline, CDR1 LGHNA and CDR2 YSLEER. The CDR3 protein is CASSQDTSGIYEQYF. CDR3 coding DNA: TGCGCCAGCAGCCAAGATACCAGCGGGATTTACGAGCAGTACTTC.

The table lists this clonotype with a few counts. V and J are TRBV20-1 and TRBJ2-6; no clear D gene. The CDR3 spans 18 residues. The V and J ends lost 4 bases and 0 bases respectively, with 19 bases between them. The V gene's germline CDR1 is DFQATT and CDR2 SNEGSKA (reference sequence). The DNA of the CDR3 is TGCAGTGCTACCTCCTGGCAGGACCGGAGCTCTGGGGCCAACGTCCTGACTTTC. It encodes CSATSWQDRSSGANVLTF.

This chain joins TRBV2 and TRBJ1-5; 7 positions agree with TRBD1. The ends lost 7 bases at V and 0 bases at J; junction bases unmatched: 3. The CDR3 totals 14 residues. Germline CDR1 reads SNHLY; CDR2 reads FYNNEI. CDR3 coding DNA: TGTGCCAGCAACGGACAGGCTAGCAATCAGCCCCAGCATTTT. Translated: CASNGQASNQPQHF.

V and J are TRBV20-1 and TRBJ2-7, with D unclear. The CDR3 loop spans 11 amino acids. CDR1 DFQATT and CDR2 SNEGSKA come from the germline V gene (reference sequence). V gave up 5 bases and J gave up 3 bases, with 8 bases separating them. The CDR3: CSASPLYEQYF. For the CDR3, the DNA is TGCAGTGCTTCCCCCCTCTACGAGCAGTACTTC.

This clonotype has more than one count but fewer than ten. The V gene is TRBV29-1, the J gene TRBJ2-1; possibly TRBD1 or TRBD2 for D (5 bases each). In germline, CDR1 is SQVTM, CDR2 ANQGSEA. The CDR3 has 14 residues. V lost 6 bases and J 4 bases, leaving 16 bases between the germline ends. CDR3 DNA: TGCAGCGTGGGGGTGCTACAGCGGTACAATGAGCAGTTCTTC. It codes for CSVGVLQRYNEQFF.